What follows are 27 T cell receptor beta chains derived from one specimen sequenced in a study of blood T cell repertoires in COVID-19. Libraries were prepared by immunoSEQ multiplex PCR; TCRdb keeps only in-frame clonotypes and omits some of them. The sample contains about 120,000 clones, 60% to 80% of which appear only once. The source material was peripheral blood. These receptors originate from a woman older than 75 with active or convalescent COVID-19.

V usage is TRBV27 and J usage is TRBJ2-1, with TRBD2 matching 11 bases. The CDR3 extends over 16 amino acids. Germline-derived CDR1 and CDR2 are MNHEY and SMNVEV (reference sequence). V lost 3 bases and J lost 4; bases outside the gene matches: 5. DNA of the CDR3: TGTGCCAGCAGTTTTGTAGCGGGAGGGTGGTACAATGAGCAGTTCTTC. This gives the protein CASSFVAGGWYNEQFF.

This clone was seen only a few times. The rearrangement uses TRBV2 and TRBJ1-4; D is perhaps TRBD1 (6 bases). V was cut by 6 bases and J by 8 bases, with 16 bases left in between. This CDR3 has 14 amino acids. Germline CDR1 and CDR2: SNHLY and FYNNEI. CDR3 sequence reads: CASRGARLSEKLFF. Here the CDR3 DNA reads TGTGCCAGCAGGGGGGCCCGGCTGTCGGAAAAACTGTTTTTT. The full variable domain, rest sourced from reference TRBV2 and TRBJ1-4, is EPEVTQTPSHQVTQMGQEVILRCVPISNHLYFYWYRQILGQKVEFLVSFYNNEISEKSEIFDDQFSVERPDGSNFTLKIRSTKLEDSAMYFCASRGARLSEKLFFGSGTQLSVL.

The CDR3: CASSIMGRNEKLFF. CDR3 sequence (DNA): TGTGCCAGCAGCATAATGGGGCGTAATGAAAAACTGTTTTTT. This rearrangement joins TRBV6-5 to TRBJ1-4; a possible D gene is TRBD1 (5 bases). Germline V CDR1 and CDR2: MNHEY, SVGAGI. Trimming shortened V by 6 bases and J by 4 bases, and 12 bases separated the two germline ends. The CDR3 is made up of 14 amino acids.

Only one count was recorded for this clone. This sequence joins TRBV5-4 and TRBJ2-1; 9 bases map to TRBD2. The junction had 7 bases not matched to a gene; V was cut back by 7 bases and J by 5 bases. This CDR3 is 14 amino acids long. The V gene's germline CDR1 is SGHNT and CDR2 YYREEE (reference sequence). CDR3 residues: CASAGTSRDNEQFF. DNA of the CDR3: TGTGCCAGCGCCGGGACTAGCAGAGACAATGAGCAGTTCTTC.

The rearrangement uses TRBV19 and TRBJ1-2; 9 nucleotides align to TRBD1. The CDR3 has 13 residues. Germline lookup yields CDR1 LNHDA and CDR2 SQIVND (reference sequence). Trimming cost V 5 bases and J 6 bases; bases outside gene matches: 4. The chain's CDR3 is CASSVRDRDGYTF. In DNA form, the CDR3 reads TGTGCCAGTAGTGTAAGGGACAGGGATGGCTACACCTTC.

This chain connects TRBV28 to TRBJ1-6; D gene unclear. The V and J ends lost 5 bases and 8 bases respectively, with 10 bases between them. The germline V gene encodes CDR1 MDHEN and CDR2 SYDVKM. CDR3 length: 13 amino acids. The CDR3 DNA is TGTGCCAGCAGTGTGGACGGGGATTCACCCCTCCACTTT. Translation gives CASSVDGDSPLHF.

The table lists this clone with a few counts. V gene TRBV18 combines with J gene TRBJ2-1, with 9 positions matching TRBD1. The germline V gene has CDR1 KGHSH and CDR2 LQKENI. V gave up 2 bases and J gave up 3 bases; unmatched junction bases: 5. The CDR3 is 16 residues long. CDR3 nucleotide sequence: TGTGCCAGCTCACCATCAGGACAGGGGTACTACAATGAGCAGTTCTTC. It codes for CASSPSGQGYYNEQFF.

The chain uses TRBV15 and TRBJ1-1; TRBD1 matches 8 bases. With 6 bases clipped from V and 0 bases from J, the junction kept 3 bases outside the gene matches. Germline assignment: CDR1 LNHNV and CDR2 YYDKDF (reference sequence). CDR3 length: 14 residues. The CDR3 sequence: CATRGQALNTEAFF. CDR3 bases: TGTGCCACCAGGGGACAGGCCCTGAACACTGAAGCTTTCTTT.

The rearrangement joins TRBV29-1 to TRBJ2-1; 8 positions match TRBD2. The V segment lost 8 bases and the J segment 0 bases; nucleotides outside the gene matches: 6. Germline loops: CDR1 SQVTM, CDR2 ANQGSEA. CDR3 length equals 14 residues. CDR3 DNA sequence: TGCAGCAACCAGCGGGAGCGCTCCTACAATGAGCAGTTCTTC. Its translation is CSNQRERSYNEQFF.

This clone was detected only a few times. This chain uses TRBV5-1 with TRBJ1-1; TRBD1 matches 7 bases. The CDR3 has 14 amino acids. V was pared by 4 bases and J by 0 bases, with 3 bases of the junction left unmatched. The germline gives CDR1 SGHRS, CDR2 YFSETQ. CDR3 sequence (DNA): TGCGCCAGCAGCAAGGGACAGATGAACACTGAAGCTTTCTTT. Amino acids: CASSKGQMNTEAFF.

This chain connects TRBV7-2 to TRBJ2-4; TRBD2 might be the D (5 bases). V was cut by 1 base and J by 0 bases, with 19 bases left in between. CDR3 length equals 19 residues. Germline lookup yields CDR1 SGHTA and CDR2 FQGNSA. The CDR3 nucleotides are TGTGCCAGCAGCTTAGGACCCCTGGACTTCACACTAGCCAAAAACATTCAGTACTTC. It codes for CASSLGPLDFTLAKNIQYF.

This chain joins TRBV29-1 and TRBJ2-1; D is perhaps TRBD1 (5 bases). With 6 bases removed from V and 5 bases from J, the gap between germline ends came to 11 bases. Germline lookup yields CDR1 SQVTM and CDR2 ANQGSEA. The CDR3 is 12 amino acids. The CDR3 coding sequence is TGCAGCGTCGGAAACAGGAACAATGAGCAGTTCTTC. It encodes CSVGNRNNEQFF.

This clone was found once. The CDR3 region is CASSPSGTRGSPEQFF. CDR3 DNA: TGTGCCAGCTCCCCTTCCGGGACTAGAGGTTCCCCTGAGCAGTTCTTC. The chain couples TRBV6-6 to TRBJ2-1; 8 bases are shared with TRBD2. Germline CDR1 MNHNY, CDR2 SVGAGI (reference sequence). The CDR3 length is 16 residues. V was clipped by 8 bases and J by 9 bases; unmatched bases: 18.

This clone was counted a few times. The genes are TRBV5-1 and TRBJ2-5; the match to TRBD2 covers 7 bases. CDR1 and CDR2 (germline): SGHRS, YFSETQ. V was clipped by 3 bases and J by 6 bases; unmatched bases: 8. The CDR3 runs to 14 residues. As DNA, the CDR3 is TGCGCCAGCAGCTCCCGGGACTACGGGAAGACCCAGTACTTC. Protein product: CASSSRDYGKTQYF.

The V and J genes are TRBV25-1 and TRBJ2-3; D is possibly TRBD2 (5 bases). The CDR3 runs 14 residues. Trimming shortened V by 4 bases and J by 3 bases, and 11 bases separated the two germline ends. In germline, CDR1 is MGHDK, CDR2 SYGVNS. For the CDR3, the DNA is TGTGCCAGCAGTGCGAGGGAGTCTACAGATACGCAGTATTTT. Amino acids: CASSARESTDTQYF.

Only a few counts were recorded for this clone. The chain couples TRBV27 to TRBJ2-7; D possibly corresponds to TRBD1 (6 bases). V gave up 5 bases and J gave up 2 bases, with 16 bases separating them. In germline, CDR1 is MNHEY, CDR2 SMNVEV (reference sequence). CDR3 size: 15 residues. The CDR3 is CASSLDRPKAYEQYF. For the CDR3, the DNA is TGTGCCAGCAGTCTGGACAGACCAAAAGCCTACGAGCAGTACTTC.

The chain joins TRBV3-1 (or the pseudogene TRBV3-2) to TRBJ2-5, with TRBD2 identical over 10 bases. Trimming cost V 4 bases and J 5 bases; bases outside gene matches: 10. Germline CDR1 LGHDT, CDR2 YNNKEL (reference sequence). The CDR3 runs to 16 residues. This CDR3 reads CASSLLGLAAGETQYF. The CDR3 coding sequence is TGTGCCAGCAGCCTCCTCGGACTAGCGGCGGGGGAGACCCAGTACTTC.

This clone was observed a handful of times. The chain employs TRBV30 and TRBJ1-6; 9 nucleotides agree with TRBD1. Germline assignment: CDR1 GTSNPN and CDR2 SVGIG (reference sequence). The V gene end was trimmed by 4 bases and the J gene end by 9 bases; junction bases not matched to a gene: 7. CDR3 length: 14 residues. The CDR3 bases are TGTGCCTGGACCCCGGGACAGGGCGGTTCACCCCTCCACTTT. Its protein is CAWTPGQGGSPLHF.

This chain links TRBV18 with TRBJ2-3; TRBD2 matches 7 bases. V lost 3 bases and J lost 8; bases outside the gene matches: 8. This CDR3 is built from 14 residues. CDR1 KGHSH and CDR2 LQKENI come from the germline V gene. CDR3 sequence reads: CASSPFTSDGTQYF. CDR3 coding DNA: TGTGCCAGCTCACCTTTTACTAGCGACGGTACGCAGTATTTT. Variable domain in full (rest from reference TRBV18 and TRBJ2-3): NAGVMQNPRHLVRRRGQEARLRCSPMKGHSHVYWYRQLPEEGLKFMVYLQKENIIDESGMPKERFSAEFPKEGPSILRIQQVVRGDSAAYFCASSPFTSDGTQYFGPGTRLTVL.

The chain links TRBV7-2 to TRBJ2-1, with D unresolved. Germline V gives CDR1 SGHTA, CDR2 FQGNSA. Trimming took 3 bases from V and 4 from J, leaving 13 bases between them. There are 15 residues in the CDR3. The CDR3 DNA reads TGTGCCAGCAGCTTTTACAGAGTCATTTACAATGAGCAGTTCTTC. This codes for CASSFYRVIYNEQFF.

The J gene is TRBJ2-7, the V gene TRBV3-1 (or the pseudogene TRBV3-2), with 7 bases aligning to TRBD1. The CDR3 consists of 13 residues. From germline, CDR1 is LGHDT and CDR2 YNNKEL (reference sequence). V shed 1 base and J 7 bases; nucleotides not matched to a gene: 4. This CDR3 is CASSQVGTEEQYF. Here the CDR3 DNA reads TGTGCCAGCAGCCAAGTAGGGACAGAAGAGCAGTACTTC.

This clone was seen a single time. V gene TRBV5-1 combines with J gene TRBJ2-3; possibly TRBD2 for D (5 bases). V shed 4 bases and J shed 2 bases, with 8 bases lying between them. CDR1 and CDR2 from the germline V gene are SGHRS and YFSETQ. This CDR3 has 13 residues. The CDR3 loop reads CASSGGPTDTQYF. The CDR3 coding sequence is TGCGCCAGCAGCGGCGGGCCCACAGATACGCAGTATTTT.

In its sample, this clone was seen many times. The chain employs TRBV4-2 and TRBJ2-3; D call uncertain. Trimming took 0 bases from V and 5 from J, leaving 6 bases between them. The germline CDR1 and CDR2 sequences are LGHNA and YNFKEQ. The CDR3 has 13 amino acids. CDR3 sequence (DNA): TGTGCCAGCAGCCAAGATCCTATAGATACGCAGTATTTT. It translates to CASSQDPIDTQYF.

In DNA, the CDR3 is TGTGCCAGCAGCGTTCAGGCATCTAATGAAAAACTGTTTTTT. Protein: CASSVQASNEKLFF. V is TRBV5-5 and J is TRBJ1-4; D is unresolved. The CDR3 is 14 residues long. The V gene lost 4 bases and the J gene lost 3 bases, with 10 bases spanning the gap. Germline-derived CDR1 and CDR2 are SGHKS and YYEKEE (reference sequence).

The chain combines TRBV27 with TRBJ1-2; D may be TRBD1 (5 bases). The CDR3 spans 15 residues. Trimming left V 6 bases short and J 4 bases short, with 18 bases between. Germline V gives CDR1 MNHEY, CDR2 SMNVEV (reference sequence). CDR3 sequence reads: CASRRPPGRGYGYTF. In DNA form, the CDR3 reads TGTGCCAGCAGACGACCCCCCGGGAGGGGCTATGGCTACACCTTC.

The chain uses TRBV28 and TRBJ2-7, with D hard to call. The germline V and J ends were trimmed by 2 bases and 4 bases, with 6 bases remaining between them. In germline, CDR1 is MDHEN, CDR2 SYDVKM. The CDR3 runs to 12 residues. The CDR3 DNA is TGTGCCAGCAGTTTAAACTTATACGAGCAGTACTTC. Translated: CASSLNLYEQYF.

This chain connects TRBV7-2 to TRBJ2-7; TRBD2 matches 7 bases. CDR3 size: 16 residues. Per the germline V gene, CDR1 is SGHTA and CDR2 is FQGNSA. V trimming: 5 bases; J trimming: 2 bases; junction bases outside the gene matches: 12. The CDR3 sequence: CASSHPSRGSAYEQYF. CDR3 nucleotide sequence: TGTGCCAGCAGCCACCCCTCTCGCGGGAGTGCCTACGAGCAGTACTTC.